Below are 28 T cell receptor beta chains sequenced from a single sample in a study of cytomegalovirus exposure and HLA in healthy donors. With 60 Vbeta and 13 Jbeta primers, the PCR was carried out. The data were produced by immunoSEQ multiplex PCR, yet TCRdb's version contains in-frame clones alone and is incomplete. The sample lists some 140,000 clones; roughly 70% were seen once. The sample was PBMCs. The receptors come from a human donor in good health.

The V call is TRBV5-1, the J call TRBJ2-7, with TRBD2 identical over 8 bases. The trim removed 1 base at V and 1 base at J, leaving 4 bases unmatched. Germline V gene data show CDR1 as SGHRS and CDR2 as YFSETQ. The CDR3 loop spans 15 amino acids. CDR3 coding DNA: TGCGCCAGCAGCTTGTTTCCTAGCGGGTCCTACGAGCAGTACTTC. Amino acids: CASSLFPSGSYEQYF.

The sample holds a few counts of this clone. The rearrangement joins TRBV7-9 to TRBJ1-1; D gene ambiguous. The CDR3 totals 14 residues. Germline loops: CDR1 SEHNR, CDR2 FQNEAQ (reference sequence). The V and J ends lost 1 base and 4 bases respectively, with 10 bases between them. Written as DNA, the CDR3 is TGTGCCAGCAGCTTAGACGGGGAGAGCACTGAAGCTTTCTTT. It encodes CASSLDGESTEAFF.

This chain joins TRBV28 and TRBJ2-3, with D perhaps matching TRBD1 (6 bases). The CDR3 has 14 amino acids. CDR1 is MDHEN, CDR2 SYDVKM, per germline. V was trimmed by 6 bases and J by 0 bases, leaving 10 bases between them. In DNA, the CDR3 is TGTGCCAGCAGCCCGGACAGAAGCACAGATACGCAGTATTTT. It encodes CASSPDRSTDTQYF. The full variable domain, with the rest looked up from reference TRBV28 and TRBJ2-3, is DVKVTQSSRYLVKRTGEKVFLECVQDMDHENMFWYRQDPGLGLRLIYFSYDVKMKEKGDIPEGYSVSREKKERFSLILESASTNQTSMYLCASSPDRSTDTQYFGPGTRLTVL.

The genes are TRBV5-8 and TRBJ2-1, with a possible D match to TRBD2 (6 bases). Germline V gene lookup returns CDR1 SGHTS and CDR2 YDEGEE. There are 16 residues in the CDR3. The V and J ends lost 4 bases and 2 bases respectively, with 16 bases between them. The CDR3 bases are TGTGCCAGCAGCCTAACTGCGGGAACCACCTACAATGAGCAGTTCTTC. It yields the protein CASSLTAGTTYNEQFF.

This chain connects TRBV7-8 to TRBJ2-7; no definite D call. The germline V gene encodes CDR1 SGHVS and CDR2 FQNEAQ. V dropped 5 bases and J dropped 4 bases, with 6 bases sitting between them. The CDR3 has 11 residues. The CDR3 DNA reads TGTGCCAGCAGCCCGGAGTACGAGCAGTACTTC. Residues: CASSPEYEQYF. Using reference TRBV7-8 and TRBJ2-7 for the parts outside the CDR3, the full variable domain is GAGVSQSPRYKVAKRGQDVALRCDPISGHVSLFWYQQALGQGPEFLTYFQNEAQLDKSGLPSDRFFAERPEGSVSTLKIQRTQQEDSAVYLCASSPEYEQYFGPGTRLTVT.

This clone was found once. The rearrangement uses TRBV19 and TRBJ2-7; TRBD2 is a possible D gene (6 bases). CDR3 length: 15 amino acids. Germline V gene lookup returns CDR1 LNHDA and CDR2 SQIVND (reference sequence). The V gene lost 1 base and the J gene lost 6 bases, with 16 bases spanning the gap. The CDR3 is CASSIVGGTMGEQYF. Here the CDR3 DNA reads TGTGCCAGTAGTATAGTAGGAGGGACCATGGGCGAGCAGTACTTC.

The chain carries TRBV7-9 and TRBJ1-1, with TRBD1 identical over 9 bases. Germline V gene data show CDR1 as SEHNR and CDR2 as FQNEAQ (reference sequence). The CDR3 runs 15 residues. The junction had 10 bases not matched to a gene; V was cut back by 7 bases and J by 4 bases. For the CDR3, the DNA is TGTGCCAGCACCGAACAGGGGGCTTTGGGCACTGAAGCTTTCTTT. This sequence encodes CASTEQGALGTEAFF.

This clone has only a few counts. The chain has TRBV19 and TRBJ2-7, with 10 positions matching TRBD2. Germline V gene data show CDR1 as LNHDA and CDR2 as SQIVND (reference sequence). The length of the CDR3 is 15 residues. Trimming removed 4 bases from V and 2 bases from J; junction bases left unmatched: 5. The chain's CDR3 is CASSTTLAGPYEQYF. The CDR3 DNA reads as TGTGCCAGTAGTACAACACTAGCGGGACCCTACGAGCAGTACTTC.

This clone showed up just once. V usage is TRBV7-9 and J usage is TRBJ1-4, with 10 bases that match TRBD1. This CDR3 has 16 amino acids. Germline values: CDR1 SEHNR, CDR2 FQNEAQ (reference sequence). V was pared by 4 bases and J by 0 bases, with 2 bases of the junction left unmatched. CDR3: CASSSTGGPTNEKLFF. The CDR3 DNA reads TGTGCCAGCAGCTCGACAGGGGGCCCAACTAATGAAAAACTGTTTTTT.

CDR3 sequence reads: CASSVWDSHEQYF. The CDR3 DNA follows: TGTGCCAGCAGCGTTTGGGACAGCCACGAGCAGTACTTC. The chain carries TRBV5-4 and TRBJ2-7, with 7 bases lining up with TRBD1. The CDR3 sequence is 13 residues long. V lost 4 bases and J lost 5; bases outside the gene matches: 6. Germline CDR1 reads SGHNT; CDR2 reads YYREEE (reference sequence).

On this clone: The junction departs from the called germline gene at one end, perhaps through a read error. The rearrangement uses TRBV28 and TRBJ1-4; D is undetermined. Germline V lookup: CDR1 MDHEN, CDR2 SYDVKM. The CDR3 is 13 amino acids. The DNA of the CDR3 is TGTGCCACCAGTTCTGGTTTCAGAGAAAAACTGTTTTTT. Translating gives CATSSGFREKLFF.

This clone was seen once. The V call is TRBV4-1, the J call TRBJ2-1, with TRBD1 matching 8 bases. Trimming cost V 1 base and J 2 bases; bases outside gene matches: 4. CDR1 and CDR2 from the germline V gene are MGHRA and YSYEKL. This CDR3 comprises 16 residues. The CDR3 DNA reads as TGCGCCAGCAGCCAAGGGAGGGGACAGGCCTACAATGAGCAGTTCTTC. This encodes CASSQGRGQAYNEQFF.

This rearrangement joins TRBV11-3 to TRBJ2-5, with D uncertain. The CDR3 is made up of 12 amino acids. The germline V gene encodes CDR1 SGHNT and CDR2 YENEEA. V lost 1 base, J lost 4 bases, and 4 bases lay in between. Here the CDR3 DNA reads TGTGCCAGCAGCTTAGTATCAGAGACCCAGTACTTC. Protein product: CASSLVSETQYF.

The chain uses TRBV19 and TRBJ2-4, with D perhaps TRBD1 (5 bases). Trimming removed 7 bases at V and 4 bases at J, with 14 bases between. This CDR3 has 14 residues. Germline V gives CDR1 LNHDA, CDR2 SQIVND (reference sequence). CDR3 amino acids: CASTDSVSKNIQYF. The CDR3 DNA follows: TGTGCCAGTACCGACAGCGTTTCTAAAAACATTCAGTACTTC.

This clone was seen repeatedly, ten times or more. The V gene is TRBV6-4, the J gene TRBJ2-3; 7 bases match TRBD2. V dropped 2 bases and J dropped 4; count of bases not matched to a gene: 9. The CDR3 sequence is 16 residues long. CDR1 is MRHNA and CDR2 is SNTAGT in the germline V gene. CDR3 DNA: TGTGCCAGCAGTGACACGGGGGGAGGTCAGGCAGATACGCAGTATTTT. It is translated as CASSDTGGGQADTQYF.

CDR3 nucleotides: TGTGCCAGTAGTATCAGGGGGCCTACCACCCCGGGGGCTTTCTTT. It is translated as CASSIRGPTTPGAFF. This chain uses TRBV19 with TRBJ1-1; 8 nucleotides match TRBD1. The CDR3 runs to 15 residues. Germline trimming cut 3 bases from V and 11 bases from J; bases unmatched to any gene: 14. Germline CDR1 LNHDA, CDR2 SQIVND (reference sequence).

This chain joins TRBV5-1 and TRBJ2-2, with D possibly matching TRBD1 (5 bases). V shed 3 bases and J shed 5 bases, with 8 bases lying between them. The CDR3 loop spans 13 amino acids. The V gene's germline CDR1 is SGHRS and CDR2 YFSETQ. The CDR3 is CASSSRTTGELFF. CDR3 in DNA: TGCGCCAGCAGCTCTCGGACAACCGGGGAGCTGTTTTTT. The full variable domain, with the rest looked up from reference TRBV5-1 and TRBJ2-2, is KAGVTQTPRYLIKTRGQQVTLSCSPISGHRSVSWYQQTPGQGLQFLFEYFSETQRNKGNFPGRFSGRQFSNSRSEMNVSTLELGDSALYLCASSSRTTGELFFGEGSRLTVL.

This clone was seen a single time. The chain uses TRBV7-3 and TRBJ2-1, with 11 bases fitting TRBD2. V lost 3 bases to trimming and J lost 0 bases; unmatched junction nucleotides: 10. The germline V gene encodes CDR1 SGHTA and CDR2 FQGTGA. CDR3 size: 19 residues. CDR3 sequence reads: CASSFTGLAALSSYNEQFF. The CDR3 DNA reads as TGTGCCAGCAGCTTCACGGGACTAGCGGCTCTGAGCTCCTACAATGAGCAGTTCTTC.

V and J are TRBV6-6 and TRBJ2-1; no clear D. V shed 8 bases and J shed 0 bases, with 5 bases lying between them. Germline V gene lookup returns CDR1 MNHNY and CDR2 SVGAGI (reference sequence). The CDR3 length is 12 residues. The CDR3 loop is CASGSSYNEQFF. CDR3 nucleotide sequence: TGTGCCAGCGGCTCCTCCTACAATGAGCAGTTCTTC.

The chain carries TRBV13 and TRBJ2-7; no clear D gene. The CDR3 sequence is 14 residues long. From germline, CDR1 is PRHDT and CDR2 FYEKMQ (reference sequence). The V gene lost 2 bases and the J gene lost 2 bases, with 10 bases spanning the gap. CDR3 region: CASSLRVPTYEQYF. In DNA, the CDR3 is TGTGCCAGCAGCTTACGGGTACCGACCTACGAGCAGTACTTC. The full variable domain, in which reference TRBV13 and TRBJ2-7 provide the parts outside the CDR3, is AAGVIQSPRHLIKEKRETATLKCYPIPRHDTVYWYQQGPGQDPQFLISFYEKMQSDKGSIPDRFSAQQFSDYHSELNMSSLELGDSALYFCASSLRVPTYEQYFGPGTRLTVT.

This clone was seen just once. The chain links TRBV29-1 to TRBJ2-1; 7 positions match TRBD2. Germline assignment: CDR1 SQVTM and CDR2 ANQGSEA. The CDR3 spans 13 residues. V lost 3 bases to trimming and J lost 7 bases; unmatched junction nucleotides: 6. CDR3 loop: CSVDTGGRNEQFF. CDR3 DNA sequence: TGCAGCGTTGATACGGGAGGTAGAAATGAGCAGTTCTTC.

This chain connects TRBV11-3 to TRBJ1-1; no firm D call. Germline assignment: CDR1 SGHNT and CDR2 YENEEA. V was shortened by 0 bases and J by 3 bases, with 5 bases between the two germline ends. The CDR3 contains 13 residues. CDR3 loop: CASSLDGDTEAFF. Here the CDR3 DNA reads TGTGCCAGCAGCTTAGACGGGGACACTGAAGCTTTCTTT.

The J gene is TRBJ2-3, the V gene TRBV27; 10 bases fit TRBD2. The germline V gene has CDR1 MNHEY and CDR2 SMNVEV (reference sequence). The CDR3 contains 17 residues. V dropped 5 bases and J dropped 5; count of bases not matched to a gene: 13. The CDR3 coding sequence is TGTGCCAGCAGTCTTCAGGGTCTAGCGGGAGCAGAAGATACGCAGTATTTT. It specifies CASSLQGLAGAEDTQYF.

The J gene is TRBJ1-1, the V gene TRBV7-7; 7 bases map to TRBD1. After removal of 5 bases from V and 1 base from J, the junction contained 10 bases not matched to a gene. This CDR3 spans 16 amino acids. Germline V gene data show CDR1 as SSHAT and CDR2 as FNYEAQ (reference sequence). The CDR3 loop is CASSPYEGASNTEAFF. The CDR3 DNA is TGTGCCAGCAGCCCATACGAGGGGGCGTCGAACACTGAAGCTTTCTTT.

This clone was observed a single time. The junction shows a germline mismatch at one end, possibly a read error. The chain couples TRBV5-6 to TRBJ2-2; possibly TRBD2 for D (6 bases). The CDR3 length is 16 residues. Germline CDR1 and CDR2: SGHDT and YYEEEE. Here the CDR3 reads CASSEPAGRNTGGLFF. The CDR3 DNA follows: TGTGCCAGCAGCGAACCGGCGGGGCGCAACACCGGGGGGCTGTTTTTT. Based on the CDR3 plus reference TRBV5-6 and TRBJ2-2, the full variable domain is DAGVTQSPTHLIKTRGQQVTLRCSPKSGHDTVSWYQQALGQGPQFIFQYYEEEERQRGNFPDRFSGHQFPNYSSELNVNALLLGDSALYLCASSEPAGRNTGGLFFGEGSRLTVL.

This chain uses TRBV7-9 with TRBJ2-3; perhaps TRBD2 as D (5 bases). The V end was cut by 3 bases, the J end by 4 bases, with 11 bases between. CDR3 length equals 14 residues. Germline-derived CDR1 and CDR2 are SEHNR and FQNEAQ (reference sequence). The CDR3, as DNA: TGTGCCAGCAGCTTCCCTGCGGGCCCAGATACGCAGTATTTT. Protein sequence: CASSFPAGPDTQYF.

A few counts support this clone. V and J are TRBV9 and TRBJ2-2; 8 nucleotides agree with TRBD2. Unmatched junction bases numbered 19, after V lost 3 bases and J lost 6 bases. Germline loops: CDR1 SGDLS, CDR2 YYNGEE. This CDR3 has 19 amino acids. CDR3: CASSELPAQRETGSGELFF. CDR3 nucleotides: TGTGCCAGCAGCGAACTTCCTGCCCAGCGGGAGACGGGGTCCGGGGAGCTGTTTTTT.

This clone was observed a single time. V usage is TRBV7-3 and J usage is TRBJ2-2, with no clear D. Germline V lookup: CDR1 SGHTA, CDR2 FQGTGA. V was trimmed by 2 bases and J by 3 bases, leaving 7 bases between them. The CDR3 runs to 14 residues. The CDR3 coding sequence is TGTGCCAGCAGCTTATATATTGACACCGGGGAGCTGTTTTTT. It yields the protein CASSLYIDTGELFF.